The 22 T cell receptor beta chains presented below share a single source sample, sequenced in a study of identical twins. TCRdb itself ran the 5' RACE reads through MiXCR, one entry per CDR3 protein. The data contain 700,000 or so distinct CDR3 sequences, 8.5% to 9% of them singletons. This sample also belongs to another study, concerning yellow fever vaccine responses in identical twins.

Sequenced input: PBMCs. The receptor set was obtained from a woman aged 18-29 years in good health.

This clonotype was counted only a few times. V is TRBV20-1 and J is TRBJ2-3; 10 bases match TRBD2. Germline V gives CDR1 DFQATT, CDR2 SNEGSKA (reference sequence). The CDR3 has 14 residues. Unmatched junction bases numbered 7, after V lost 2 bases and J lost 8 bases. DNA for the CDR3: TGCAGTGCTAGAACCAGCGGGGGGGGGGTTACGCAGTATTTT. Residues: CSARTSGGGVTQYF.

This sequence joins TRBV24-1 and TRBJ2-3; D ambiguous. CDR1 and CDR2 from the germline V gene are KGHDR and SFDVKD. Trimming took off 5 bases at V and 0 bases at J, with 11 bases between the two ends. The CDR3 spans 15 residues. For the CDR3, the DNA is TGTGCCACCAGTGTCCGGGCATCTAGCACAGATACGCAGTATTTT. Translating gives CATSVRASSTDTQYF.

Comment on this clonotype: A clone one base away is much larger, so this may be a read error. Here the CDR3 omits its conserved ending phenylalanine or tryptophan, so a read error is the likely source. The J gene is TRBJ2-7, the V gene TRBV29-1; D may be TRBD1 or TRBD2 (6 bases each). This CDR3 is built from 14 residues. Germline CDR1 and CDR2: SQVTM and ANQGSEA. Trimming took 2 bases from V and 5 from J, leaving 16 bases between them. CDR3 sequence: CSVEWSSRGDEQYI. The CDR3 DNA follows: TGCAGCGTTGAATGGTCTTCTAGGGGGGACGAGCAGTACATC.

This clonotype was detected many times. The chain couples TRBV7-9 to TRBJ2-2, with 7 positions matching TRBD1. The CDR3 is made up of 16 amino acids. Germline CDR1 reads SEHNR; CDR2 reads FQNEAQ (reference sequence). V lost 3 bases and J lost 5; bases outside the gene matches: 9. This chain's CDR3 is CASSLDTGEWTGELFF. The CDR3 DNA sequence: TGTGCCAGCAGCTTGGATACAGGGGAGTGGACCGGGGAGCTGTTTTTT.

The chain carries TRBV12-3 or TRBV12-4 and TRBJ2-3; TRBD2 is a possible D gene (6 bases). Trimming pared 7 bases from V and 2 bases from J, leaving 16 bases between. This CDR3 is 15 amino acids long. The CDR3, as DNA: TGTGCCAGCAACCTCCTAGCGTCCCTCACAGATACGCAGTATTTT. Amino acid sequence: CASNLLASLTDTQYF.

This sequence joins TRBV9 and TRBJ2-7; tentative D call: TRBD2 (6 bases). This CDR3 contains 13 residues. V gave up 0 bases and J gave up 3 bases, with 7 bases separating them. Per the germline V gene, CDR1 is SGDLS and CDR2 is YYNGEE. CDR3 in amino acids: CASSVVSGYEQYF. In DNA form, the CDR3 reads TGTGCCAGCAGCGTAGTTAGCGGCTACGAGCAGTACTTC.

This clonotype was observed a handful of times. J is TRBJ2-1 and V is TRBV7-9; D may be TRBD1 (6 bases). V lost 6 bases, J lost 0 bases, and 15 bases lay in between. Germline CDR1 SEHNR, CDR2 FQNEAQ (reference sequence). This CDR3 is 16 amino acids long. The CDR3 protein is CASRATRGNSYNEQFF. The CDR3 DNA reads as TGTGCCAGCAGGGCAACTAGGGGGAACTCCTACAATGAGCAGTTCTTC.

This clonotype was seen a few times. The chain couples TRBV6-5 to TRBJ2-7; 9 bases are a match to TRBD2. Germline trimming cut 6 bases from V and 2 bases from J; bases unmatched to any gene: 14. In germline, CDR1 is MNHEY, CDR2 SVGAGI. The CDR3 runs 17 residues. The CDR3 spells CASRSPSGGRDPYEQYF. For the CDR3, the DNA is TGTGCCAGCAGGTCCCCAAGCGGGGGGCGAGACCCCTACGAGCAGTACTTC.

This clonotype was observed at least ten times. V is TRBV28 and J is TRBJ2-1; the D gene is possibly TRBD2 (6 bases). The CDR3 runs to 14 residues. CDR1 is MDHEN, CDR2 SYDVKM, per germline. V shed 7 bases and J shed 6 bases, with 16 bases lying between them. CDR3 region: CASIRRGFTNEQFF. CDR3 bases: TGTGCCAGCATACGGCGGGGCTTCACCAATGAGCAGTTCTTC.

This clonotype was observed a handful of times. V usage is TRBV3-1 and J usage is TRBJ2-7; D uncertain. From germline, CDR1 is LGHDT and CDR2 YNNKEL (reference sequence). CDR3 length: 9 amino acids. The DNA of the CDR3 is TGTCCAGACGGCTACGAGCAGTACTTC. Translated: CPDGYEQYF.

This rearrangement joins TRBV7-9 to TRBJ1-3; D not resolved. The CDR3 consists of 13 residues. V lost 3 bases and J 3 bases, leaving 6 bases between the germline ends. The germline V gene encodes CDR1 SEHNR and CDR2 FQNEAQ (reference sequence). CDR3 nucleotide sequence: TGTGCCAGCAGCTTCACAGATGGAAACACCATATATTTT. Its translation is CASSFTDGNTIYF.

The sample holds many counts of this clonotype. J is TRBJ2-3 and V is TRBV5-6; maybe TRBD2 (6 bases). From germline, CDR1 is SGHDT and CDR2 YYEEEE. The V gene lost 8 bases and the J gene lost 5 bases, with 21 bases spanning the gap. This CDR3 is built from 15 residues. CDR3 sequence: CASSQPRAGIDTQYF. Here the CDR3 DNA reads TGTGCCAGTTCCCAACCCCGTGCGGGAATAGATACGCAGTATTTT.

Details on this clonotype: A much larger clone lies one base from this, so it may be a read error. The V gene is TRBV27, the J gene TRBJ2-7; no firm D call. Germline V CDR1 and CDR2: MNHEY, SMNVEV (reference sequence). The CDR3 totals 12 residues. V dropped 2 bases and J dropped 3 bases, with 5 bases sitting between them. The CDR3 DNA reads as TGTGCCAGCAGTTTAAAGGTCTACGAGCAGTACTTC. This codes for CASSLKVYEQYF.

This clonotype showed up many times. V is TRBV6-1 and J is TRBJ2-2, with D perhaps matching TRBD2 (6 bases). CDR1 MNHNS and CDR2 SASEGT come from the germline V gene. Trimming removed 8 bases at V and 6 bases at J, with 19 bases between. The CDR3 sequence is 15 residues long. CDR3 sequence reads: CASSTGLLTSGELFF. In nucleotides, the CDR3 is TGTGCCAGCTCAACGGGACTCTTGACATCCGGGGAGCTGTTTTTT.

This chain links TRBV7-2 with TRBJ2-2, with D unclear. V was pared by 5 bases and J by 4 bases, with 20 bases between. CDR3 size: 17 residues. Germline assignment: CDR1 SGHTA and CDR2 FQGNSA. The chain's CDR3 is CASSRVRTFIPTGELFF. CDR3 DNA: TGTGCCAGCAGCAGAGTTAGGACCTTTATACCCACCGGGGAGCTGTTTTTT. Supplemented by reference TRBV7-2 and TRBJ2-2, the full variable domain reads GAGVSQSPSNKVTEKGKDVELRCDPISGHTALYWYRQSLGQGLEFLIYFQGNSAPDKSGLPSDRFSAERTGGSVSTLTIQRTQQEDSAVYLCASSRVRTFIPTGELFFGEGSRLTVL.

V is TRBV20-1 and J is TRBJ2-3; D remains unclear. The CDR3 runs to 13 residues. With 3 bases removed from V and 4 bases from J, the gap between germline ends came to 11 bases. In germline, CDR1 is DFQATT, CDR2 SNEGSKA (reference sequence). The CDR3 DNA reads TGCAGTGCTAGTATCATCTTTTCAGATACGCAGTATTTT. Amino acid sequence: CSASIIFSDTQYF.

The rearrangement uses TRBV7-9 and TRBJ2-4, with D hard to call. The V and J ends lost 1 base and 3 bases respectively, with 13 bases between them. CDR1 SEHNR and CDR2 FQNEAQ come from the germline V gene (reference sequence). The CDR3 spans 16 residues. The CDR3 nucleotides read TGTGCCAGCAGCTTAGTTCCTAGTGACGGCAAAAACATTCAGTACTTC. Translation gives CASSLVPSDGKNIQYF.

The chain joins TRBV9 to TRBJ2-5; D perhaps matches TRBD2 (5 bases). V gave up 0 bases and J gave up 5 bases, with 20 bases separating them. Germline values: CDR1 SGDLS, CDR2 YYNGEE. This CDR3 contains 17 residues. Here the CDR3 DNA reads TGTGCCAGCAGCGTAGGTGGGCTCGGGATGGGTTTTGAGACCCAGTACTTC. Amino acids: CASSVGGLGMGFETQYF.

V and J are TRBV3-1 and TRBJ2-5; TRBD1 might be the D (6 bases). V dropped 4 bases and J dropped 1 base, with 16 bases sitting between them. The CDR3 is made up of 16 amino acids. CDR1 LGHDT and CDR2 YNNKEL come from the germline V gene (reference sequence). The CDR3 DNA follows: TGTGCCAGCAGCCTGCAGGACAGTTATCCCCAAGAGACCCAGTACTTC. It encodes CASSLQDSYPQETQYF.

V gene TRBV20-1 combines with J gene TRBJ2-3; D is ambiguous. The CDR3 covers 13 residues. Trimming pared 1 base from V and 5 bases from J, leaving 10 bases between. The V gene's germline CDR1 is DFQATT and CDR2 SNEGSKA (reference sequence). The CDR3 reads CSARAMLGDTQYF. CDR3 bases: TGCAGTGCTAGAGCCATGTTAGGAGATACGCAGTATTTT.

This clonotype was seen only a few times. The chain uses TRBV11-2 and TRBJ2-6; TRBD1 agrees at 12 bases. CDR3 length equals 18 residues. Germline loops: CDR1 SGHAT, CDR2 FQNNGV. V trimming: 3 bases; J trimming: 1 base; junction bases outside the gene matches: 4. The CDR3 region has the DNA TGTGCCAGCAGCTTGGGACAGGGGGCTCCGTCTGGGGCCAACGTCCTGACTTTC. Protein sequence: CASSLGQGAPSGANVLTF.

This clonotype was detected only a few times. The chain carries TRBV7-2 and TRBJ2-1, with TRBD1 as a possible D gene (5 bases). Looked up from germline, CDR1 is SGHTA and CDR2 is FQGNSA. V lost 5 bases and J lost 10, with 12 bases in between. The CDR3 is 12 residues long. CDR3: CASSQGPGEQFF. The CDR3 DNA is TGTGCCAGCAGCCAGGGCCCCGGGGAGCAGTTCTTC.